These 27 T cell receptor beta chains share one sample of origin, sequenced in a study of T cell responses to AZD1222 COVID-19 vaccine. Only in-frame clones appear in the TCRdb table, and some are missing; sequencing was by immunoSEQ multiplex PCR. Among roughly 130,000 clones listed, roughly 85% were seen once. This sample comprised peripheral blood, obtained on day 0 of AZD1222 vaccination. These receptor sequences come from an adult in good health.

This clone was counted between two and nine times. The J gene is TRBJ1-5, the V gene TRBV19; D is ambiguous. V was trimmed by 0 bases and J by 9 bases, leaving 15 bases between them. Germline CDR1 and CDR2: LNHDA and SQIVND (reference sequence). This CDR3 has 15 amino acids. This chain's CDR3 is CASSIDNKKLMPQHF. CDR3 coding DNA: TGTGCCAGTAGTATAGACAATAAGAAATTAATGCCCCAGCATTTT.

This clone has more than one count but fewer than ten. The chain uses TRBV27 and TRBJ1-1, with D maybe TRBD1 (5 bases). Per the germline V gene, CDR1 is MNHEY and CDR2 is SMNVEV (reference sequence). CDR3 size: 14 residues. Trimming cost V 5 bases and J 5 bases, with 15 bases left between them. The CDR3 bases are TGTGCCAGCAGTCCCCTCTCCAGGGTTACTGAAGCTTTCTTT. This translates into CASSPLSRVTEAFF.

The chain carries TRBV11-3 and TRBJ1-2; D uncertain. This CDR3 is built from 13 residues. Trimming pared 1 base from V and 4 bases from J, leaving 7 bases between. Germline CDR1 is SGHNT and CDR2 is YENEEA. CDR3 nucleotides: TGTGCCAGCAGCTTAGGCCGGGCCTATGGCTACACCTTC. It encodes CASSLGRAYGYTF.

CDR3 DNA: TGTGCCAGCAGCTCTAGTCGACAGGCCGGAAACACCATATATTTT. Protein sequence: CASSSSRQAGNTIYF. The chain links TRBV7-9 to TRBJ1-3; tentative D call: TRBD1 (6 bases). The CDR3 runs 15 residues. Germline V CDR1 and CDR2: SEHNR, FQNEAQ (reference sequence). V was pared by 4 bases and J by 4 bases, with 14 bases between.

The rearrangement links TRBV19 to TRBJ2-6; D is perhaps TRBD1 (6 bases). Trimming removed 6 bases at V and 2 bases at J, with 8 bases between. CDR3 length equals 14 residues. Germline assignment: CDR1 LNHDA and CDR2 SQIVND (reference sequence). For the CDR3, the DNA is TGTGCCAGTAGGGACAGACCTGGGGCCAACGTCCTGACTTTC. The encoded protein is CASRDRPGANVLTF.

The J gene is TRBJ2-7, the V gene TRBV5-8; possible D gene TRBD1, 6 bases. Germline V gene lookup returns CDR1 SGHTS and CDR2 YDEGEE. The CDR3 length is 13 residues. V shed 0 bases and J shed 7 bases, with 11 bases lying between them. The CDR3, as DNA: TGTGCCAGCAGCTTGGTGGGGGCGCGGGAGCAGTACTTC. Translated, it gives CASSLVGAREQYF.

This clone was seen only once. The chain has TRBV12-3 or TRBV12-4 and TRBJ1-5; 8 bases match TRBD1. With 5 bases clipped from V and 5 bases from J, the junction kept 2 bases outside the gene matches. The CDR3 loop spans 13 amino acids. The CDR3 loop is CASSPDRDQPQHF. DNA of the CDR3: TGTGCCAGCAGTCCGGACAGGGATCAGCCCCAGCATTTT.

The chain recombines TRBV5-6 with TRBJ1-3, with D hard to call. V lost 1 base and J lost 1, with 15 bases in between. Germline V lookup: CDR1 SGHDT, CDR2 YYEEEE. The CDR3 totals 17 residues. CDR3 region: CASSLLAAPNSGNTIYF. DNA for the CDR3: TGTGCCAGCAGCTTGTTGGCGGCCCCTAATTCTGGAAACACCATATATTTT.

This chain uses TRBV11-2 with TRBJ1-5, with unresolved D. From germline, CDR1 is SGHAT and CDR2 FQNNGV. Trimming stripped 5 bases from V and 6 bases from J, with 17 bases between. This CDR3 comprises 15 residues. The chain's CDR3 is CASSPSQVGLQPQHF. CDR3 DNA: TGTGCCAGCAGCCCATCCCAGGTAGGGCTTCAGCCCCAGCATTTT.

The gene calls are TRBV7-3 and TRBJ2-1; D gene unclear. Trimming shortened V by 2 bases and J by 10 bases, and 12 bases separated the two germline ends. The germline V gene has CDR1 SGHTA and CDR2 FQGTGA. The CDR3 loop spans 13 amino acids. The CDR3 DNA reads TGTGCCAGCAGCTTAGGCCAAATGGGGGAGCAGTTCTTC. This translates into CASSLGQMGEQFF.

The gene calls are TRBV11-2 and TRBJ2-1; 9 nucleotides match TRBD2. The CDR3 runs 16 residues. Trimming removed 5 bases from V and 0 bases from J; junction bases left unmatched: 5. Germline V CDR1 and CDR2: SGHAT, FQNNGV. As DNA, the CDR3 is TGTGCCAGCAGCCCAGGGACTAGCCACTCCTACAATGAGCAGTTCTTC. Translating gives CASSPGTSHSYNEQFF.

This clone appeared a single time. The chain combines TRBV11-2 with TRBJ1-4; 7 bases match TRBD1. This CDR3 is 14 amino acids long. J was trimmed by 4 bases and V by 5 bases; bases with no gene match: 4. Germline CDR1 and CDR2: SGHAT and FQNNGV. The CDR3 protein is CASSAGQLNEKLFF. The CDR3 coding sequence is TGTGCCAGCAGCGCGGGACAGCTTAATGAAAAACTGTTTTTT.

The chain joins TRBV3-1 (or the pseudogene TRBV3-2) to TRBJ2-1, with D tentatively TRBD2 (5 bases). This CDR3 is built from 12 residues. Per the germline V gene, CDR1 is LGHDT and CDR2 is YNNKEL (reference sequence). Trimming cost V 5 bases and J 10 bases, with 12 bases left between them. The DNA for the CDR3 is TGTGCCAGCAGCTTGGAGGCATTCGAGCAGTTCTTC. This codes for CASSLEAFEQFF.

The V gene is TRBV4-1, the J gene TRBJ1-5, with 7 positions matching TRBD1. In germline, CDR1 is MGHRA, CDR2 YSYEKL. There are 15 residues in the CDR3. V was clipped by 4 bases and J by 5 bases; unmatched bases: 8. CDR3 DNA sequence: TGCGCCAGCAGCCCCCAGGGGACAGAGTATCAGCCCCAGCATTTT. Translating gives CASSPQGTEYQPQHF.

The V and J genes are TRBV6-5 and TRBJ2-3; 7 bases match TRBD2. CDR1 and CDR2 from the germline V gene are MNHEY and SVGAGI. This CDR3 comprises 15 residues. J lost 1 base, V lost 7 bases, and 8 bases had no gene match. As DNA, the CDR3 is TGTGCCAGCACCCGTTGGAGCGGGGGCACAGATACGCAGTATTTT. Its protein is CASTRWSGGTDTQYF.

CDR3 residues: CASSLRTSGGPQETQYF. The CDR3 bases are TGTGCCAGCAGCCTGCGGACTAGCGGGGGGCCGCAAGAGACCCAGTACTTC. This chain links TRBV13 with TRBJ2-5; TRBD2 aligns across 14 bases. The CDR3 loop spans 17 amino acids. In germline, CDR1 is PRHDT, CDR2 FYEKMQ (reference sequence). V dropped 5 bases and J dropped 2; count of bases not matched to a gene: 7.

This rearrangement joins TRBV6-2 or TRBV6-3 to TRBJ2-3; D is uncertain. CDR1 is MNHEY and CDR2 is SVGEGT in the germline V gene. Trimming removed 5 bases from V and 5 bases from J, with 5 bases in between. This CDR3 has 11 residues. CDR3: CASSNIDTQYF. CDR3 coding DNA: TGTGCCAGCAGTAATATAGATACGCAGTATTTT.

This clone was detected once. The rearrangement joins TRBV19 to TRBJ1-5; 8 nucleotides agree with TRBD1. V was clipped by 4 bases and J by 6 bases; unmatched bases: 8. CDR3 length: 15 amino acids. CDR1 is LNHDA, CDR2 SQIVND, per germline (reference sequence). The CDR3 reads CASSTGQGGVQPQHF. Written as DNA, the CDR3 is TGTGCCAGTAGTACCGGACAGGGAGGGGTTCAGCCCCAGCATTTT.

Here the CDR3 reads CASSDSPGTGPPGELFF. DNA of the CDR3: TGTGCCAGCAGTGACTCTCCCGGGACAGGACCCCCCGGGGAGCTGTTTTTT. The chain is built from TRBV6-4 and TRBJ2-2, with 8 bases fitting TRBD1. V dropped 0 bases and J dropped 6; count of bases not matched to a gene: 9. CDR1 MRHNA and CDR2 SNTAGT come from the germline V gene. CDR3 length: 17 amino acids.

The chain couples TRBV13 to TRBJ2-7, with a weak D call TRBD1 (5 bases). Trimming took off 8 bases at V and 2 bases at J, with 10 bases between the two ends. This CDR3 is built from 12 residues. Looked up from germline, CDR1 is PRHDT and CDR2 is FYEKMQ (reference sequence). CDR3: CASQGATYEQYF. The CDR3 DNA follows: TGTGCCAGCCAGGGCGCTACCTACGAGCAGTACTTC.

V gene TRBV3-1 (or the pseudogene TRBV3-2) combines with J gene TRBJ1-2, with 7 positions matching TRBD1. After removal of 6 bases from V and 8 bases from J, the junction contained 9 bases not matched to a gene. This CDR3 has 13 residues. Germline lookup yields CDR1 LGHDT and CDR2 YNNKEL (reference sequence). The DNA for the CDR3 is TGTGCCAGCAGGCTCGAGGGACAGAGAGGCTACACCTTC. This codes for CASRLEGQRGYTF.

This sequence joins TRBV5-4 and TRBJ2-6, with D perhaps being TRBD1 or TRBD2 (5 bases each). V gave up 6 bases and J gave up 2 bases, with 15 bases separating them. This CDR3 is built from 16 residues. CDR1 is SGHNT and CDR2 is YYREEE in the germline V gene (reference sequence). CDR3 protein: CASIGTGKPGANVLTF. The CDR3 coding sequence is TGTGCCAGCATCGGGACGGGGAAACCTGGGGCCAACGTCCTGACTTTC.

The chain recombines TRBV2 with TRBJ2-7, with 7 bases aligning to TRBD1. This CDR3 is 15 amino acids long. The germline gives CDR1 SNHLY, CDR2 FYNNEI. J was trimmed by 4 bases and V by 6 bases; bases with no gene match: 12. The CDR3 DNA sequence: TGTGCCAGCAGCCAATCACCGGGACAGATATACGAGCAGTACTTC. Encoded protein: CASSQSPGQIYEQYF.

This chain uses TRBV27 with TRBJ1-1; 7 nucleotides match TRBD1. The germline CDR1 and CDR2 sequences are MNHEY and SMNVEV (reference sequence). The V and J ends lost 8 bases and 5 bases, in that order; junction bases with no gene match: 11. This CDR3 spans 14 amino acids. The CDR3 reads CASSLTGLGTEAFF. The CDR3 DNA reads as TGTGCCAGCTCCTTGACAGGGTTGGGAACTGAAGCTTTCTTT.

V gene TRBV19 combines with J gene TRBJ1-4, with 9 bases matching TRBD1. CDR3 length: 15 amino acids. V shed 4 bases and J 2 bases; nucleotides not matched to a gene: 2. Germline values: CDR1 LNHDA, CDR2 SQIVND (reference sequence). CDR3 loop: CASSRTGGTNEKLFF. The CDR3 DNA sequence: TGTGCCAGTAGTAGAACAGGGGGCACTAATGAAAAACTGTTTTTT.

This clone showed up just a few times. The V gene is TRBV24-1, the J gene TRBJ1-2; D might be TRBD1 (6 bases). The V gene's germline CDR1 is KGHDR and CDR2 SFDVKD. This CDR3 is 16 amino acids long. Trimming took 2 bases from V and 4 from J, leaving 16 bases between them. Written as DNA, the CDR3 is TGTGCCACCAGTGATTCCGGGACACTCGACCGCTATGGCTACACCTTC. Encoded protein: CATSDSGTLDRYGYTF.

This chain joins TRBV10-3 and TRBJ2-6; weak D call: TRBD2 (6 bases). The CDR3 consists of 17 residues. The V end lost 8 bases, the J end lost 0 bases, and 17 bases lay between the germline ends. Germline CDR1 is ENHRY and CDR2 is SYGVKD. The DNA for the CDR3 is TGTGCCATCCCTAGCGAACCGAGACTCTCTGGGGCCAACGTCCTGACTTTC. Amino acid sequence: CAIPSEPRLSGANVLTF.